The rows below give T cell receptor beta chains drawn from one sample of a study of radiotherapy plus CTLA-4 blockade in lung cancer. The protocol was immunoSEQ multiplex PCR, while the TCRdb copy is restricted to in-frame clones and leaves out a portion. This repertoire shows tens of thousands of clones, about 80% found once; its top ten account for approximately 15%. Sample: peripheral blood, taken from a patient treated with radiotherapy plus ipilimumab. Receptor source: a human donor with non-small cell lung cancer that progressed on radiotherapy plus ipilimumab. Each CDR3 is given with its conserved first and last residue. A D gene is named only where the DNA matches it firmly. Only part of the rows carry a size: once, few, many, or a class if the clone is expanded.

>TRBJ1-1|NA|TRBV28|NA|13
TGTGCCAGCGGGGTGCGAAGGCTTACTGAAGCTTTCTTT
CASGVRRLTEAFF
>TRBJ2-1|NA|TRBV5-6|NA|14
TGTGCCAGCAGCTTGGCCGGCTTAGCGAATGAGCAGTTCTTC
CASSLAGLANEQFF
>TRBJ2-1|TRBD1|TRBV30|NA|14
TGTGCCTGGACCCCGGGACAGGGTTTCTATGAGCAGTTCTTC
CAWTPGQGFYEQFF
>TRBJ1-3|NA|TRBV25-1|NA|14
TGTGCCAGCAGTGAACCCTACTCTGGAAACACCATATATTTT
CASSEPYSGNTIYF
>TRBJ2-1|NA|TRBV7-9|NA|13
TGTGCCAGCAGCATCGGACAGTACAATGAGCAGTTCTTC
CASSIGQYNEQFF
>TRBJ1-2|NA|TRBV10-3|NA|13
TGTGCCATCACCGAAGGGGGGCTCGATGGCTACACCTTC
CAITEGGLDGYTF
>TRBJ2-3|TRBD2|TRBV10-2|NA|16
TGCGCCATCTTCTCGACTAGCGGGAGCTCCACAGATACGCAGTATTTT
CAIFSTSGSSTDTQYF
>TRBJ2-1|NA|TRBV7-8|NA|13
TGTGCCAGCAGCTCTACCAGGGTCAATGAGCAGTTCTTC
CASSSTRVNEQFF
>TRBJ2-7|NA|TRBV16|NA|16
TGTGCCAGCAGCCAATCGACGACAGGCCCGAATTGGGAGCAGTACTTC
CASSQSTTGPNWEQYF
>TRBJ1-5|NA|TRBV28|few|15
TGTGCCAGCAGTTTAGGCGTCAGGGGCAATCAGCCCCAGCATTTT
CASSLGVRGNQPQHF
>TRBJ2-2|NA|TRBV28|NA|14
TGTGCCAGCAGCCTCCACGCGAACACCGGGGAGCTGTTTTTT
CASSLHANTGELFF
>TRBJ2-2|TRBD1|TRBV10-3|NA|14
TGTGCCATCAGCTTGGACAGGGGCACCGGGGAGCTGTTTTTT
CAISLDRGTGELFF